This entry is about one TCR beta chain. The data originate from a study of T cell changes during pregnancy in multiple sclerosis. Data came from immunoSEQ multiplex PCR; TCRdb stores just in-frame clones and leaves some out. The repertoire holds 55,000 to 85,000 clones, with roughly 92% as singletons. Sequenced here: peripheral blood, sampled in the second trimester of pregnancy. This clonotype was obtained from a female donor with multiple sclerosis, enrolled in a pregnancy study.

The CDR3 region is CAISPESAGYTF. The CDR3 region has the DNA TGTGCCATCAGTCCCGAATCCGCGGGCTACACCTTC. The gene calls are TRBV10-3 and TRBJ1-2; D remains unclear. Germline values: CDR1 ENHRY, CDR2 SYGVKD. Trimming stripped 5 bases from V and 8 bases from J, with 12 bases between. The CDR3 is 12 amino acids.